Below, 2 T cell receptor beta chains from the same sample are listed, as sequenced in a study of blood T cell repertoires in COVID-19 (TCRdb year 2020). The library was prepared using the immunoSEQ multiplex PCR assay. The table comes from immuneACCESS by way of TCRdb, which keeps in-frame sequences with V and J called. Part of the clones is missing from these tables; in studies checked, under half for an unresolved V gene and the rest for unknown reasons. The sample data list 200,000 to 250,000 clones, and approximately 86% of these were observed just once. The ten largest clones take up under 9% of the sample. Sequencing input: peripheral blood. The receptors were gathered from a woman aged 70 to 79 with active or convalescent COVID-19.

J is TRBJ2-1 and V is TRBV4-1, with 8 bases identical to TRBD2. CDR3 length equals 15 residues. Unmatched junction bases numbered 4, after V lost 0 bases and J lost 6 bases. The germline CDR1 and CDR2 sequences are MGHRA and YSYEKL. The CDR3 region is CASSQDPGGFNEQFF. As DNA, the CDR3 is TGCGCCAGCAGCCAAGATCCGGGAGGGTTCAATGAGCAGTTCTTC.

The rearrangement links TRBV3-1 (or the pseudogene TRBV3-2) to TRBJ1-6; 9 bases agree with TRBD1. There are 14 residues in the CDR3. Germline CDR1 LGHDT, CDR2 YNNKEL (reference sequence). With V trimmed by 3 bases and J by 7 bases, 1 base remained unmatched. The chain's CDR3 is CASSQDRGNSPLHF. For the CDR3, the DNA is TGTGCCAGCAGCCAGGACAGGGGCAATTCACCCCTCCACTTT.